The rows below give T cell receptor beta chains drawn from one sample of a study of beta chain features in type 1 diabetes. Measured with immunoSEQ multiplex PCR; TCRdb has only the in-frame clones, and not every one. The profile shows approximately 470,000 clones, approximately 30% of them singletons. The sequenced sample consisted of naive CD4+ T cells from blood. These receptors were collected from a man aged 18-30 years in good health. The CDR3 runs from the conserved cysteine through the conserved F or W. The order of the fields is clone size, V gene, J gene, D gene, CDR3 protein, CDR3 DNA. D genes are given only for firm matches. Clone size is not always given. Where it is, it says once, few, many or a class for expanded clones.

size: few; V: TRBV21-1; J: TRBJ2-3; D: -; CDR3: CASSNGLAGVTDTQYF; DNA: TGTGCCAGCAGCAACGGCCTAGCGGGAGTGACAGATACGCAGTATTTT
size: -; V: TRBV9; J: TRBJ1-1; D: -; CDR3: CASSVGSRENTEAFF; DNA: TGTGCCAGCAGCGTAGGATCCCGGGAGAACACTGAAGCTTTCTTT
size: -; V: TRBV30; J: TRBJ1-3; D: -; CDR3: CSSSVDSGNTIYF; DNA: TGTAGCTCGTCGGTTGACTCTGGAAACACCATATATTTT
size: -; V: TRBV30; J: TRBJ2-5; D: -; CDR3: CAWSVLGGSETQYF; DNA: TGTGCCTGGAGTGTACTTGGTGGGTCGGAGACCCAGTACTTC
size: few; V: TRBV28; J: TRBJ2-3; D: -; CDR3: CASSPGRGKPHTQYF; DNA: TGTGCCAGCAGTCCCGGACGGGGGAAGCCGCATACGCAGTATTTT
size: -; V: TRBV29-1; J: TRBJ1-2; D: TRBD1; CDR3: CSAGQGVGGYTF; DNA: TGCAGCGCAGGACAGGGAGTCGGTGGCTACACCTTC
size: -; V: TRBV5-1; J: TRBJ2-3; D: -; CDR3: CASSFVSSEDTQYF; DNA: TGCGCCAGCAGCTTCGTTTCCTCGGAAGATACGCAGTATTTT
size: -; V: TRBV5-1; J: TRBJ2-1; D: -; CDR3: CASSLAGLSSYNEQFF; DNA: TGCGCCAGCAGCTTGGCAGGACTAAGCTCCTACAATGAGCAGTTCTTC
size: -; V: TRBV30; J: TRBJ2-7; D: TRBD2; CDR3: CAWKIAGAYEQYF; DNA: TGTGCCTGGAAGATAGCGGGCGCCTACGAGCAGTACTTC
size: few; V: TRBV4-3; J: TRBJ2-3; D: -; CDR3: CASSQSVGDTQYF; DNA: TGCGCCAGCAGCCAATCGGTAGGAGATACGCAGTATTTT
size: few; V: TRBV27; J: TRBJ2-1; D: TRBD2; CDR3: CASGGTRNNNEQFF; DNA: TGTGCCAGCGGGGGGACTAGGAACAACAATGAGCAGTTCTTC
size: -; V: TRBV30; J: TRBJ2-6; D: TRBD2; CDR3: CAWASGGGTGANVLTF; DNA: TGTGCCTGGGCCAGCGGGGGAGGTACTGGGGCCAACGTCCTGACTTTC
size: -; V: TRBV7-9; J: TRBJ2-3; D: -; CDR3: CASSPTRGSTDTQYF; DNA: TGTGCCAGCAGCCCAACTAGGGGGAGCACAGATACGCAGTATTTT
size: -; V: TRBV5-1; J: TRBJ2-2; D: TRBD1; CDR3: CASSKTGFTGELFF; DNA: TGCGCCAGCAGCAAGACAGGGTTCACCGGGGAGCTGTTTTTT
size: few; V: TRBV10-3; J: TRBJ1-1; D: -; CDR3: CAISGTHVNTEAFF; DNA: TGTGCCATCAGCGGGACACATGTGAACACTGAAGCTTTCTTT
size: few; V: TRBV30; J: TRBJ2-7; D: -; CDR3: CAWSVPRRAYEQYF; DNA: TGTGCCTGGAGTGTACCTCGCAGGGCCTACGAGCAGTACTTC